The 13 T cell receptor beta chains listed next were all sequenced from one sample in a study of CD8+ T cells in alopecia areata. In alopecia areata patients, both lesional scalp punch biopsies and peripheral blood were collected. Reverse transcribed after extraction, RNA yielded cDNA as the sequencing template. Clones were sequenced by immunoSEQ multiplex PCR, and TCRdb holds only the in-frame ones, with some missing. The table has 7,000 to 8,500 clones, around 71% seen once. The sequenced sample was skin, obtained at week 0. The receptors derive from a human donor with alopecia areata.

The chain couples TRBV15 to TRBJ2-7; 7 nucleotides align to TRBD2. The V segment lost 0 bases and the J segment 0 bases; nucleotides outside the gene matches: 2. The CDR3 is made up of 15 amino acids. Germline assignment: CDR1 LNHNV and CDR2 YYDKDF (reference sequence). DNA for the CDR3: TGTGCCACCAGCAGAGATCCGGGGGGCTCCTACGAGCAGTACTTC. It codes for CATSRDPGGSYEQYF.

The rearrangement joins TRBV19 to TRBJ1-1; D is ambiguous. In germline, CDR1 is LNHDA, CDR2 SQIVND (reference sequence). CDR3 length: 14 residues. Trimming removed 6 bases from V and 0 bases from J, with 11 bases in between. The CDR3 nucleotides read TGTGCCAGTAGGATCGGACCGATGAACACTGAAGCTTTCTTT. This codes for CASRIGPMNTEAFF.

The rearrangement uses TRBV10-3 and TRBJ2-5; TRBD2 agrees at 8 bases. V lost 3 bases to trimming and J lost 5 bases; unmatched junction nucleotides: 5. CDR1 and CDR2 (germline): ENHRY, SYGVKD. CDR3 length: 14 amino acids. The CDR3 sequence: CAISDQRGYETQYF. In DNA, the CDR3 is TGTGCCATCAGTGACCAGCGGGGGTACGAGACCCAGTACTTC.

V is TRBV7-8 and J is TRBJ2-1, with TRBD2 matching over 8 bases. This CDR3 has 17 residues. V dropped 1 base and J dropped 8; count of bases not matched to a gene: 13. Per the germline V gene, CDR1 is SGHVS and CDR2 is FQNEAQ. DNA for the CDR3: TGTGCCAGCAGCTTAGTTTTCGGTACGGGGGGGCACGATGAGCAGTTCTTC. Its protein product is CASSLVFGTGGHDEQFF.

This clone has a single count. The J gene is TRBJ2-7, the V gene TRBV10-1, with TRBD1 matching 8 bases. This CDR3 is built from 14 residues. The V gene end was trimmed by 3 bases and the J gene end by 2 bases; junction bases not matched to a gene: 3. Germline V gene data show CDR1 as WNHNN and CDR2 as SYGVQD (reference sequence). The chain's CDR3 is CASSDPGQAYEQYF. DNA of the CDR3: TGCGCCAGCAGTGACCCGGGACAGGCCTACGAGCAGTACTTC.

CDR3 sequence reads: CASSQVPGGELFF. In DNA form, the CDR3 reads TGTGCCAGCAGCCAAGTTCCGGGCGGGGAGCTGTTTTTT. The chain employs TRBV14 and TRBJ2-2; D gene ambiguous. The germline V gene encodes CDR1 SGHDN and CDR2 FVKESK. The CDR3 is 13 residues long. Trimming pared 1 base from V and 7 bases from J, leaving 7 bases between. Together with reference TRBV14 and TRBJ2-2, the CDR3 gives the full variable domain: EAGVTQFPSHSVIEKGQTVTLRCDPISGHDNLYWYRRVMGKEIKFLLHFVKESKQDESGMPNNRFLAERTGGTYSTLKVQPAELEDSGVYFCASSQVPGGELFFGEGSRLTVL.

The chain combines TRBV25-1 with TRBJ1-3; D gene ambiguous. Per the germline V gene, CDR1 is MGHDK and CDR2 is SYGVNS. V was shortened by 1 base and J by 0 bases, with 13 bases between the two germline ends. This CDR3 is 17 amino acids long. The CDR3 DNA reads TGTGCCAGCAGTGAATCCATAGGGCGGGGCTCTGGAAACACCATATATTTT. Protein product: CASSESIGRGSGNTIYF.

The chain has TRBV7-3 and TRBJ2-1, with 14 bases fitting TRBD2. Germline CDR1 is SGHTA and CDR2 is FQGTGA. This CDR3 is built from 16 residues. V lost 5 bases, J lost 7 bases, and 7 bases stayed unmatched. The CDR3 region has the DNA TGTGCCAGCAGCCTTTCCGGGACTAGCGGGGGAAATGAGCAGTTCTTC. Encoded protein: CASSLSGTSGGNEQFF. Looking up the rest from reference TRBV7-3 and TRBJ2-1 gives the full variable domain: GAGVSQTPSNKVTEKGKYVELRCDPISGHTALYWYRQSLGQGPEFLIYFQGTGAADDSGLPNDRFFAVRPEGSVSTLKIQRTERGDSAVYLCASSLSGTSGGNEQFFGPGTRLTVL.

The CDR3 DNA reads as TGTGCCAGCAGCGTATACATCGGGATCGTGGCCGATACGCAGTATTTT. Translation gives CASSVYIGIVADTQYF. The J gene is TRBJ2-3, the V gene TRBV9; TRBD2 might be the D (5 bases). This CDR3 spans 16 amino acids. CDR1 is SGDLS and CDR2 is YYNGEE in the germline V gene. V was trimmed by 1 base and J by 6 bases, leaving 18 bases between them.

This sequence joins TRBV9 and TRBJ2-6; D is uncertain. The CDR3 sequence is 14 residues long. V dropped 7 bases and J dropped 5 bases, with 13 bases sitting between them. Germline V lookup: CDR1 SGDLS, CDR2 YYNGEE. The CDR3 DNA follows: TGTGCCAGCGTCAAACAAAGTCGGGCCAACGTCCTGACTTTC. Its protein product is CASVKQSRANVLTF.

This sequence joins TRBV27 and TRBJ1-6; D may be TRBD1 (6 bases). Germline values: CDR1 MNHEY, CDR2 SMNVEV (reference sequence). The CDR3 consists of 14 residues. Trimming removed 3 bases at V and 5 bases at J, with 8 bases between. The DNA of the CDR3 is TGTGCCAGCAGTTTGTACAGGGATAATTCACCCCTCCACTTT. It encodes CASSLYRDNSPLHF.

Remarks on this clone: A much larger clone differs from this one at a single base, so this may be a read error. Since the CDR3 does not end with the conserved phenylalanine or tryptophan, this likely comes from a read error. This CDR3 reads CAWGFAPRLGRTYEQYS. In nucleotides, the CDR3 is TGTGCCTGGGGCTTCGCGCCCAGGCTAGGCCGGACCTACGAGCAGTACTCC. The gene calls are TRBV30 and TRBJ2-7, with unresolved D. V gave up 5 bases and J gave up 2 bases, with 25 bases separating them. Germline CDR1 is GTSNPN and CDR2 is SVGIG (reference sequence). The CDR3 totals 17 residues.

CDR3 nucleotide sequence: TGTGCCAGCAGCCGTGGGGTCTACGAGCAGTACTTC. Protein sequence: CASSRGVYEQYF. J is TRBJ2-5 and V is TRBV7-9; D is uncertain. The J call may not be correct, given that the DNA end is closer to TRBJ2-7. Germline CDR1 reads SEHNR; CDR2 reads FQNEAQ (reference sequence). The CDR3 has 12 amino acids.